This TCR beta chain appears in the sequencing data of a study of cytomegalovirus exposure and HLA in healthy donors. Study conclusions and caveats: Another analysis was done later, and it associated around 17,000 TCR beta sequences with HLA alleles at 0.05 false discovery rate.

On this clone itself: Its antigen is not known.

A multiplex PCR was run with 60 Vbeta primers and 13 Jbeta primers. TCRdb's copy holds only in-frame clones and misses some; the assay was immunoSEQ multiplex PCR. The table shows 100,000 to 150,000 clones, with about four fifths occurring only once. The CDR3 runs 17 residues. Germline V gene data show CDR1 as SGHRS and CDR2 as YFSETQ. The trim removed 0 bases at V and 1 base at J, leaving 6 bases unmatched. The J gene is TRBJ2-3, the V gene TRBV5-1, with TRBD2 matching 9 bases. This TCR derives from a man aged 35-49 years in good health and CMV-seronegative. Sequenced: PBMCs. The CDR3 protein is CASSLEVSGGRTDTQYF. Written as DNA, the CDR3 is TGCGCCAGCAGCTTGGAGGTTAGCGGGGGTCGCACAGATACGCAGTATTTT.